This T cell receptor beta chain was captured in a study of cytomegalovirus exposure and HLA in healthy donors. In the case of this clone: The antigen remains unidentified.

With 60 Vbeta and 13 Jbeta primers, the PCR was carried out. Profiled with immunoSEQ multiplex PCR; TCRdb holds only in-frame clones, not every one. Among roughly 70,000 clones listed, around two thirds were seen once. Overall study results and limits: CMV antigen specificity of three CMV-associated chains was confirmed in vitro.

V was clipped by 9 bases and J by 6 bases; unmatched bases: 7. CDR1 MNHEY and CDR2 SVGAGI come from the germline V gene. This CDR3 is built from 13 residues. The sequence came from a human donor in good health. Sequences were obtained from PBMCs. The chain combines TRBV6-5 with TRBJ2-1; TRBD1 matches at 8 bases. DNA of the CDR3: TGTGCCAGTCTGGACAGGGTAAGCAATGAGCAGTTCTTC. As protein: CASLDRVSNEQFF.